Sequencing of this T cell receptor (beta chain) was carried out in a study of T-cell memory formation after mild COVID-19. Using constant-segment primers, 5'RACE produced TCR alpha and TCR beta cDNA libraries carrying sample barcodes and UMIs. TCRdb re-analysed the 5' RACE reads in MiXCR, keeping a single row per CDR3 protein. The sample consists of just over 150,000 distinct CDR3 sequences, roughly 31% of them appearing once. The CDR3 totals 14 residues. Trimming took off 6 bases at V and 2 bases at J, with 15 bases between the two ends. From germline, CDR1 is DFQATT and CDR2 SNEGSKA (reference sequence). A note on this clonotype: Its target is unknown.

Regarding the study as a whole: Later expanders leaned toward CD4+, whereas clones contracting from day 15 to 85 were balanced CD4/CD8.

This sequence was found in an adult woman who had mild COVID-19 (a few samples of this study predate the infection). Cell type and time point are not known. Sequenced material: PBMCs or a T cell subset sorted from them (not recorded which). This chain uses TRBV20-1 with TRBJ2-3; D is unresolved. CDR3 protein: CSAQSPPITDTQYF. The CDR3 nucleotides are TGCAGTGCCCAATCCCCGCCTATCACAGATACGCAGTATTTT.